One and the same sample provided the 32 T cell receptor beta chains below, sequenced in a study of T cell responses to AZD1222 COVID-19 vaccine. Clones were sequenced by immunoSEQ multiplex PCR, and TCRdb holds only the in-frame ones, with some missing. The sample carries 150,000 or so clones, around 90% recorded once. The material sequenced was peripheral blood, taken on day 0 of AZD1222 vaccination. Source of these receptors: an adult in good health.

CDR3 sequence reads: CASSLRTVQYF. The CDR3, as DNA: TGTGCCAGCAGCTTGAGGACAGTTCAGTACTTC. The chain combines TRBV5-6 with TRBJ2-7; D perhaps matches TRBD1 (6 bases). CDR1 SGHDT and CDR2 YYEEEE come from the germline V gene. The CDR3 spans 11 residues. Between the trimmed V and J ends, which lost 1 base and 10 bases, there was a span of 9 bases.

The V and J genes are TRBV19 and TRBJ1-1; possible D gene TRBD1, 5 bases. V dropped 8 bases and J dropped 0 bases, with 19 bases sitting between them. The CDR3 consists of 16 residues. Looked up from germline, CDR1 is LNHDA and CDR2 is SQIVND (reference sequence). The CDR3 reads CASFSLAGNMNTEAFF. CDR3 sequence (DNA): TGTGCCAGTTTCTCGTTGGCAGGGAATATGAACACTGAAGCTTTCTTT.

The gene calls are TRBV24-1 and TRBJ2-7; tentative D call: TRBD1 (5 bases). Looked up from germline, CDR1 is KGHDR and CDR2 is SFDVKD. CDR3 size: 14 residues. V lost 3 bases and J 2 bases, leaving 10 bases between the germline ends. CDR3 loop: CATSDRDRPYEQYF. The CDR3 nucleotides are TGTGCCACCAGTGATCGTGACAGACCCTACGAGCAGTACTTC.

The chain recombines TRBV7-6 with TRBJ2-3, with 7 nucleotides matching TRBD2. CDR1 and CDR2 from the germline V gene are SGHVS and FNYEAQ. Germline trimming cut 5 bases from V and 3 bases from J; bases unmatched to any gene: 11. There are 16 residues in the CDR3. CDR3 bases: TGTGCCAGCAGCATAAAACTAGCGTTGGGTACAGATACGCAGTATTTT. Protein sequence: CASSIKLALGTDTQYF.

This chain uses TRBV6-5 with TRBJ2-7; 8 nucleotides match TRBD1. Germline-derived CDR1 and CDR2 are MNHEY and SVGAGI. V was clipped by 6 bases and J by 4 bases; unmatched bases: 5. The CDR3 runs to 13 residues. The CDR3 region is CASSRQGMYEQYF. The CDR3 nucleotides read TGTGCCAGCAGCCGACAGGGGATGTACGAGCAGTACTTC.

The CDR3: CASSRTVVVAGELFF. CDR3 nucleotides: TGTGCCAGCAGCAGGACCGTAGTAGTCGCCGGGGAGCTGTTTTTT. The V call is TRBV11-2, the J call TRBJ2-2; D uncertain. Trimming stripped 5 bases from V and 6 bases from J, with 16 bases between. Germline lookup yields CDR1 SGHAT and CDR2 FQNNGV. This CDR3 contains 15 residues.

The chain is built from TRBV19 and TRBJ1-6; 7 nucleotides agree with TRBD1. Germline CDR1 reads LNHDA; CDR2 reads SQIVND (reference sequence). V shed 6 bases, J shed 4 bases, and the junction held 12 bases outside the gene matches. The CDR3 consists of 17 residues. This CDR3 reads CASSRYRDSPYNSPLHF. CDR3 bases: TGTGCCAGTAGCCGATACCGGGACAGTCCTTATAATTCACCCCTCCACTTT.

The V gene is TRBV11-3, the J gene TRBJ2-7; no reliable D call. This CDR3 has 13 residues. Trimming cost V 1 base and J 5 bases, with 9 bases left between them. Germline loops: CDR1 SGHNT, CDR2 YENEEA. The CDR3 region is CASSLGRENEQYF. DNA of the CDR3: TGTGCCAGCAGCTTAGGAAGGGAAAACGAGCAGTACTTC.

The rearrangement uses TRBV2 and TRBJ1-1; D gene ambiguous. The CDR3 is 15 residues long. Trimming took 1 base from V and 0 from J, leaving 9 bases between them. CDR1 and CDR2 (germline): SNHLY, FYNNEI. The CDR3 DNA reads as TGTGCCAGCAGTGAAGAGCAGGTTTTGAACACTGAAGCTTTCTTT. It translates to CASSEEQVLNTEAFF.

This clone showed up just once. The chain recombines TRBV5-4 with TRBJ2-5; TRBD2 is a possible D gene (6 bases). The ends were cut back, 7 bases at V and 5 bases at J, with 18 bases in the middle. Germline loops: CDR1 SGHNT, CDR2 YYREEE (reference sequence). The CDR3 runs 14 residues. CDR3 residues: CASGRRGGGETQYF. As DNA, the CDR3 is TGTGCCAGCGGACGTAGGGGCGGAGGGGAGACCCAGTACTTC. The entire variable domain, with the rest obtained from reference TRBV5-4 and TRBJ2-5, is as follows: ETGVTQSPTHLIKTRGQQVTLRCSSQSGHNTVSWYQQALGQGPQFIFQYYREEENGRGNFPPRFSGLQFPNYSSELNVNALELDDSALYLCASGRRGGGETQYFGPGTRLLVL.

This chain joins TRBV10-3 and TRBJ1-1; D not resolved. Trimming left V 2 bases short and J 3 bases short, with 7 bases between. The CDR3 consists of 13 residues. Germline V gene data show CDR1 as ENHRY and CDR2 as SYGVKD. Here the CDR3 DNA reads TGTGCCATCAGTGAGGGGAGAGACACTGAAGCTTTCTTT. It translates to CAISEGRDTEAFF.

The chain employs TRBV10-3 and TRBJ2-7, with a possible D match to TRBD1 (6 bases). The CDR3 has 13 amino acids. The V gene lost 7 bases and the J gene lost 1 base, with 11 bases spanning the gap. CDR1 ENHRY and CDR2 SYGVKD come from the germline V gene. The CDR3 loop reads CAIKGHESYEQYF. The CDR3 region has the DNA TGTGCCATCAAGGGACATGAATCCTACGAGCAGTACTTC.

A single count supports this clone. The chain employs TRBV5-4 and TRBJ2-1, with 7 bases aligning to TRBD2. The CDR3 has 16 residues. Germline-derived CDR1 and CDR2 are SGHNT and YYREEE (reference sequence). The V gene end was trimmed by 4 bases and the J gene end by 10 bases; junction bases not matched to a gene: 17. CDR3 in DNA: TGTGCCAGCAGCCAAAAAGGGGCGGCGCGGGGGACCGAGCAGTTCTTC. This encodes CASSQKGAARGTEQFF.

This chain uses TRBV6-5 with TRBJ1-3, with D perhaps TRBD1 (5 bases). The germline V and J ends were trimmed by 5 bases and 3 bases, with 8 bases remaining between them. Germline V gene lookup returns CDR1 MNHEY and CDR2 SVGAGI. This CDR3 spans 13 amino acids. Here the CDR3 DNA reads TGTGCCAGCAGTCGGGACCTTGGAAACACCATATATTTT. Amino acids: CASSRDLGNTIYF.

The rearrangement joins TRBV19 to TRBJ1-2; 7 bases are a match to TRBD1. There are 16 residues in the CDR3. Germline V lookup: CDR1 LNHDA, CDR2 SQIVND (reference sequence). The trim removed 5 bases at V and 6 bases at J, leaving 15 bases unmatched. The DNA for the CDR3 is TGTGCCAGTAGTTCGACAGGGAGGGAGCCTTTGAATGGCTACACCTTC. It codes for CASSSTGREPLNGYTF.

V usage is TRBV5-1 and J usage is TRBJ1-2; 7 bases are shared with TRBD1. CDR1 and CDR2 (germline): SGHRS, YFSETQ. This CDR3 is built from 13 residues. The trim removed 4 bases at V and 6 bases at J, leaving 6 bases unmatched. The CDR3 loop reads CASSIAGGDGYTF. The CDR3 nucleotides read TGCGCCAGCAGCATCGCAGGGGGGGATGGCTACACCTTC.

The CDR3, as DNA: TGTGCCAGCAGCAAAGACGGCGCGGGGACGTACAATGAGCAGTTCTTC. Its translation is CASSKDGAGTYNEQFF. The chain combines TRBV21-1 with TRBJ2-1; the D call of TRBD2 is as the table states it, not checked on the DNA. TRBV21-1 constitutes a pseudogene. CDR3 length equals 16 residues.

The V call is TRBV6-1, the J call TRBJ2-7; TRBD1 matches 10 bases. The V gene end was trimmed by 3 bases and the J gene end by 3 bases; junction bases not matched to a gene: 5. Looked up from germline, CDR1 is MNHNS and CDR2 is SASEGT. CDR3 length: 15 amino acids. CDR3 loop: CASSEPGQGIYEQYF. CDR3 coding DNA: TGTGCCAGCAGTGAGCCGGGACAGGGGATCTACGAGCAGTACTTC.

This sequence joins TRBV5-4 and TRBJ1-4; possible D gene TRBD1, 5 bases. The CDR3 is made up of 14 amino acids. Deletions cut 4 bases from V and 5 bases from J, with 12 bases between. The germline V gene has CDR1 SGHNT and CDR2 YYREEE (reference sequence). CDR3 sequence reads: CASSIRDGNEKLFF. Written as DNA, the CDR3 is TGTGCCAGCAGCATCCGGGACGGCAATGAAAAACTGTTTTTT.

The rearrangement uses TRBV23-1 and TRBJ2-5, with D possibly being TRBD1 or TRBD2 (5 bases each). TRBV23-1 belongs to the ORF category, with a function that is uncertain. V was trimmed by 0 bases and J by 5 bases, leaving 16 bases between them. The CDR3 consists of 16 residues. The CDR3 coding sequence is TGCGCCAGCAGTCAATCGACTAAGGGGAAGGGGGAGACCCAGTACTTC. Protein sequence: CASSQSTKGKGETQYF.

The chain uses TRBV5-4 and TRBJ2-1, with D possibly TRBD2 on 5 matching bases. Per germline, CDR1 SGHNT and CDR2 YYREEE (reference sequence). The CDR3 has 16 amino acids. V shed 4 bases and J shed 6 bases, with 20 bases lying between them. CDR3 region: CASSETMGPMGNEQFF. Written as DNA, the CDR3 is TGTGCCAGCAGCGAGACTATGGGCCCAATGGGCAATGAGCAGTTCTTC.

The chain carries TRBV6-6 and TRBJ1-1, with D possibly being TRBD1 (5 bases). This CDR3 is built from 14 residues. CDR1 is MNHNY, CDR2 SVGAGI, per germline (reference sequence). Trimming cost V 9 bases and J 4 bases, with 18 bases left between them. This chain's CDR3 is CASRLPQGLTEAFF. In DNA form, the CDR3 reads TGTGCCAGTCGCCTCCCCCAGGGACTCACTGAAGCTTTCTTT.

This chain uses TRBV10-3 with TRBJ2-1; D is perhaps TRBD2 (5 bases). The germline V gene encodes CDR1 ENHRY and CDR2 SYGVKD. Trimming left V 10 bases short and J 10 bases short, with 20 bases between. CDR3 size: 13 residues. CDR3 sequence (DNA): TGTGCCACAGCGGACGGAAATGAGGGAGAGCAGTTCTTC. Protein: CATADGNEGEQFF.

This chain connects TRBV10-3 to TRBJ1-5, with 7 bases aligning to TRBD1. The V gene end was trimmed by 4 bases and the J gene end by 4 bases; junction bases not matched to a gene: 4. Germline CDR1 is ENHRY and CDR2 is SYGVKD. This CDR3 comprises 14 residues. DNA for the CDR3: TGTGCCATCAGTGGGGACAGAAGGAATCAGCCCCAGCATTTT. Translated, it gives CAISGDRRNQPQHF.

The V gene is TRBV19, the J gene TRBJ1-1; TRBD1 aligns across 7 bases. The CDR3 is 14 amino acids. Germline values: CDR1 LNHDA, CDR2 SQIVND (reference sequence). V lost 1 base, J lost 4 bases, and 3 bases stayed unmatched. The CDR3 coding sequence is TGTGCCAGTAGTATAGTTCAGGGGGGCACTGAAGCTTTCTTT. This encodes CASSIVQGGTEAFF.

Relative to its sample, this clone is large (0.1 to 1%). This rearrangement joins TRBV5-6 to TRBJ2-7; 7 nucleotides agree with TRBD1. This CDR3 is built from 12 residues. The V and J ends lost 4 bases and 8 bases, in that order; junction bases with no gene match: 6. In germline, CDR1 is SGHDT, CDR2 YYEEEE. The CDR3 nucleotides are TGTGCCAGCAGCGGGGACAGCCTGAAGCAGTACTTC. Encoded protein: CASSGDSLKQYF.

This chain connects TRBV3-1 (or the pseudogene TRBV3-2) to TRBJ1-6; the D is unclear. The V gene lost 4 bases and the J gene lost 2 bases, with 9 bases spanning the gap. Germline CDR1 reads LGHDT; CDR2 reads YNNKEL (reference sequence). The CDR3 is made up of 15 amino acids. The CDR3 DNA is TGTGCCAGCAGCCTTCATCGCCCCTATAATTCACCCCTCCACTTT. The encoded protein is CASSLHRPYNSPLHF.

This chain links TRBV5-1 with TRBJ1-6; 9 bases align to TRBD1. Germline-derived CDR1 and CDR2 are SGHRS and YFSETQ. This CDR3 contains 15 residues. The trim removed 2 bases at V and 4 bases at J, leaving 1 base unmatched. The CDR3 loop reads CASSFGQGYNSPLHF. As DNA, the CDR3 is TGCGCCAGCAGCTTTGGACAGGGGTATAATTCACCCCTCCACTTT.

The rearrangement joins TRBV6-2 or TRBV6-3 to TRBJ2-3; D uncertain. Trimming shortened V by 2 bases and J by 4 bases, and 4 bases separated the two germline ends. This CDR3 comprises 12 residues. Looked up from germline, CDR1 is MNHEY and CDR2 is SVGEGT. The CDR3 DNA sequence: TGTGCCAGCAGTTACCTGGCAGATACGCAGTATTTT. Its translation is CASSYLADTQYF.

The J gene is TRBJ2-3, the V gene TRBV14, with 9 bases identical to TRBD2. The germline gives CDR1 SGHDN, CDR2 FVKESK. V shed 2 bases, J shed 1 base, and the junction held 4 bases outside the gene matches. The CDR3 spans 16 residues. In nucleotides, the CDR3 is TGTGCCAGCAGCCAATGGCGGGGGGGACGCACAGATACGCAGTATTTT. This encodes CASSQWRGGRTDTQYF. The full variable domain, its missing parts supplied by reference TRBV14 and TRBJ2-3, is EAGVTQFPSHSVIEKGQTVTLRCDPISGHDNLYWYRRVMGKEIKFLLHFVKESKQDESGMPNNRFLAERTGGTYSTLKVQPAELEDSGVYFCASSQWRGGRTDTQYFGPGTRLTVL.

The CDR3 loop reads CASSVATAGYTF. In DNA form, the CDR3 reads TGTGCCAGCAGCGTTGCGACAGCTGGCTACACCTTC. V usage is TRBV9 and J usage is TRBJ1-2, with a weak D call TRBD1 (5 bases). The germline gives CDR1 SGDLS, CDR2 YYNGEE. V lost 2 bases to trimming and J lost 7 bases, with 9 bases between them. This CDR3 has 12 residues.

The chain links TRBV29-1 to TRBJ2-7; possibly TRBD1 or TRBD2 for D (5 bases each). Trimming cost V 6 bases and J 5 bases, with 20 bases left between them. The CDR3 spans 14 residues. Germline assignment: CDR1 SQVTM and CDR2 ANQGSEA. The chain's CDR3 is CSVRVVGLGDEQYF. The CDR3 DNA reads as TGCAGCGTCCGCGTAGTGGGGCTCGGGGACGAGCAGTACTTC.